The 12 T cell receptor beta chains below all came from one sample that was sequenced in a study of CD8 T cells in ankylosing spondylitis (TCRdb year 2017). Library preparation was by 5' RACE. This sample was sequenced with an Illumina HiSeq 2500. TCRdb trimmed public reads at Q25 via fastp, called clones via MiXCR and kept in-frame beta chains. For every CDR3 protein sequence, its rows merge into one entry that carries the most common genes and DNA. The sample table lists 250,000 or so distinct CDR3 sequences, 24% of them with a count of one. 0.6% to 0.75% of the sample is taken by the ten largest. The specimen sequenced was blood, either unsorted or a sorted T cell fraction (not recorded which). These TCRs come from a male donor with ankylosing spondylitis or in good health (not recorded which).

J is TRBJ2-1 and V is TRBV11-3, with 8 nucleotides matching TRBD2. V lost 3 bases to trimming and J lost 5 bases; unmatched junction nucleotides: 9. The CDR3 is made up of 16 amino acids. CDR1 SGHNT and CDR2 YENEEA come from the germline V gene. CDR3 region: CASSLGQRENNNEQFF. In nucleotides, the CDR3 is TGTGCCAGCAGCTTGGGGCAGCGGGAGAACAACAATGAGCAGTTCTTC.

The table lists this clonotype with a few counts. DNA for the CDR3: TGCAGTGCTAGCGCGCGCCCCGGGGAGCTGTTTTTT. It translates to CSASARPGELFF. The V call is TRBV20-1, the J call TRBJ2-2; the D is unclear. Trimming removed 3 bases from V and 6 bases from J, with 8 bases in between. CDR1 is DFQATT, CDR2 SNEGSKA, per germline (reference sequence). The CDR3 runs to 12 residues.

This clonotype has at least ten counts. V usage is TRBV20-1 and J usage is TRBJ2-3; perhaps TRBD2 as D (5 bases). V dropped 4 bases and J dropped 1 base, with 12 bases sitting between them. This CDR3 comprises 14 residues. The V gene's germline CDR1 is DFQATT and CDR2 SNEGSKA (reference sequence). The CDR3 loop reads CSAIAGGRTDTQYF. The DNA for the CDR3 is TGCAGTGCTATCGCGGGCGGTCGCACAGATACGCAGTATTTT.

Points on this clonotype: Because the CDR3 is missing its conserved closing phenylalanine or tryptophan, this is likely a read error. This sequence joins TRBV15 and TRBJ2-3; D perhaps matches TRBD2 (5 bases). This CDR3 has 18 residues. CDR1 is LNHNV, CDR2 YYDKDF, per germline (reference sequence). V was shortened by 0 bases and J by 0 bases, with 16 bases between the two germline ends. The CDR3 sequence is CATSRDIPGTTSTDTQYL. DNA for the CDR3: TGTGCCACCAGCAGAGACATACCGGGAACCACTAGCACAGATACGCAGTATCTT.

This clonotype showed up many times. The chain couples TRBV12-3 or TRBV12-4 to TRBJ1-5; D is unresolved. Trimming took off 3 bases at V and 0 bases at J, with 6 bases between the two ends. The CDR3 sequence is 14 residues long. The CDR3 DNA reads TGTGCCAGCAGTTTCATGGTTAGCAATCAGCCCCAGCATTTT. Its protein product is CASSFMVSNQPQHF.

The V and J genes are TRBV18 and TRBJ1-2; 7 bases agree with TRBD1. The CDR3 length is 15 residues. The germline V gene has CDR1 KGHSH and CDR2 LQKENI. The trim removed 3 bases at V and 8 bases at J, leaving 12 bases unmatched. CDR3 in DNA: TGTGCCAGCTCACCGAGGGGGCCTGAGATGGACGGCTACACCTTC. This encodes CASSPRGPEMDGYTF.

V gene TRBV11-2 combines with J gene TRBJ1-3; the D gene is possibly TRBD1 (5 bases). The CDR3 sequence is 13 residues long. Trimming shortened V by 4 bases and J by 11 bases, and 15 bases separated the two germline ends. Germline values: CDR1 SGHAT, CDR2 FQNNGV. CDR3 sequence reads: CASSSAGGLPIYF. CDR3 coding DNA: TGTGCCAGCAGCTCCGCTGGGGGGTTGCCCATATATTTT. Based on the CDR3 plus reference TRBV11-2 and TRBJ1-3, the full variable domain is EAGVAQSPRYKIIEKRQSVAFWCNPISGHATLYWYQQILGQGPKLLIQFQNNGVVDDSQLPKDRFSAERLKGVDSTLKIQPAKLEDSAVYLCASSSAGGLPIYFGEGSWLTVV.

Comment on this clonotype: One base away lies a much larger clone, so this may be a sequencing read error. This sequence joins TRBV7-2 and TRBJ2-5; tentative D call: TRBD1 (5 bases). The CDR3 length is 12 residues. The germline V gene has CDR1 SGHTA and CDR2 FQGNSA. The CDR3 region has the DNA TGTGCCAGCAGCTTAGACAGACAGACCCTGTACTTC. Protein: CASSLDRQTLYF.

This chain connects TRBV6-5 to TRBJ2-2; a possible D gene is TRBD2 (5 bases). CDR1 and CDR2 from the germline V gene are MNHEY and SVGAGI. Between the trimmed V and J ends, which lost 4 bases and 6 bases, there was a span of 15 bases. CDR3 size: 15 residues. The CDR3 region is CASSSPPPGSGELFF. In DNA form, the CDR3 reads TGTGCCAGCAGTTCCCCCCCTCCGGGGTCCGGGGAGCTGTTTTTT.

This chain joins TRBV29-1 and TRBJ2-4, with a weak D call TRBD2 (5 bases). The germline V gene encodes CDR1 SQVTM and CDR2 ANQGSEA. This CDR3 has 12 amino acids. Trimming took off 4 bases at V and 7 bases at J, with 11 bases between the two ends. CDR3 DNA: TGCAGCGTTGTAGGTAGGAGGAACATTCAGTACTTC. This gives the protein CSVVGRRNIQYF.

This clonotype was observed many times. The chain employs TRBV12-3 or TRBV12-4 and TRBJ2-5, with a weak D call TRBD1 (6 bases). The CDR3 is 13 amino acids. Trimming shortened V by 8 bases and J by 2 bases, and 12 bases separated the two germline ends. The CDR3 sequence: CASGVTGQETQYF. The CDR3 bases are TGTGCCAGCGGGGTTACAGGGCAAGAGACCCAGTACTTC.

The CDR3 spells CSVETRGPAYEQYF. CDR3 DNA: TGCAGCGTTGAGACCCGGGGCCCGGCATACGAGCAGTACTTC. The chain combines TRBV29-1 with TRBJ2-7, with D perhaps assigned TRBD1 or TRBD2 (5 bases each). The CDR3 runs to 14 residues. Germline V lookup: CDR1 SQVTM, CDR2 ANQGSEA. Trimming left V 3 bases short and J 4 bases short, with 16 bases between.